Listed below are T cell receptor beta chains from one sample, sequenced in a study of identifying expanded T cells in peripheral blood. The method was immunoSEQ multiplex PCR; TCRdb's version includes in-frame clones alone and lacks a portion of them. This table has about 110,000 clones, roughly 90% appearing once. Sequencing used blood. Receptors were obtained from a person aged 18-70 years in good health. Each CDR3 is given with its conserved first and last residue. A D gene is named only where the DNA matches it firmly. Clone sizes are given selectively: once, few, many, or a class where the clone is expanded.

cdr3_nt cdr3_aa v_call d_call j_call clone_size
TGTGCCATCTCCAAGGTTGACGCCACCTACAATGAGCAGTTCTTC CAISKVDATYNEQFF TRBV6-6 - TRBJ2-1 -
TGTGCCAGCAGCCCCTTTGGGTGGAACACTGAAGCTTTCTTT CASSPFGWNTEAFF TRBV13 - TRBJ1-1 -
TGTGCCAGTAGCCGACCTGCTGGGGCCCAGTACTTC CASSRPAGAQYF TRBV19 - TRBJ2-5 once
TGTGCCAGCAGCCCCGGGGCCTTGGGGCGTCCTCAACTAAATGAAAAACTGTTTTTT CASSPGALGRPQLNEKLFF TRBV7-2 - TRBJ1-4 -
TGTGCCAGCAGTTTATCACGCGGTGGCTACACCTTC CASSLSRGGYTF TRBV6-5 - TRBJ1-2 -
TGCAGCGGCCTCGGACTAGCGGGGGGTTCCTCCTACGAGCAGTACTTC CSGLGLAGGSSYEQYF TRBV29-1 TRBD2 TRBJ2-7 -
TGTGCCAGCAGCTTGGGGTTGGGAGAGACCCAGTACTTC CASSLGLGETQYF TRBV5-4 - TRBJ2-5 -
TGTGCCAGCAGGACGGATTCTAACTATGGCTACACCTTC CASRTDSNYGYTF TRBV21-1 - TRBJ1-2 -
TGTGCCAGCAGTTACTTCGCTAGTCTTTCACCCCTCCACTTT CASSYFASLSPLHF TRBV6-5 - TRBJ1-6 -
TGTGCCAGCAGCTACAGGGGGAGCGGAAACACCATATATTTT CASSYRGSGNTIYF TRBV7-9 TRBD1 TRBJ1-3 -
TGTGCCAGCAGCTTTCGGAGGCTCGGTTCACCCCTCCACTTT CASSFRRLGSPLHF TRBV13 - TRBJ1-6 -
TGTGCCAGCAGCTCCCTCAAACGCTCTAATGAAAAACTGTTTTTT CASSSLKRSNEKLFF TRBV27 - TRBJ1-4 -
TGTGCCAGCAGCCTCACCCCGACGGTACCTAACTCCTACGAGCAGTACTTC CASSLTPTVPNSYEQYF TRBV9 - TRBJ2-7 -
TGTGCCAGCAGGTCCGGGACCTACAATGAGCAGTTCTTC CASRSGTYNEQFF TRBV6-5 - TRBJ2-1 -
TGCGCCAGCAGCCCCCTAGGGGAGGACACTGAAGCTTTCTTT CASSPLGEDTEAFF TRBV5-1 - TRBJ1-1 -
TGCGCCAGCTCATACCCTGGAGCAGATACGCAGTATTTT CASSYPGADTQYF TRBV5-1 - TRBJ2-3 -
TGCGCCAGCAGCCCAGGCGGGGGCGATACCTACGAGCAGTACTTC CASSPGGGDTYEQYF TRBV5-1 - TRBJ2-7 -
TGTGCCAGCAGCTTGGGGCAGGCGTCGGGAAACACCATATATTTT CASSLGQASGNTIYF TRBV5-6 - TRBJ1-3 -
TGTGCCAGCAGCACCACAGGGTTGATAGCCAAAAACATTCAGTACTTC CASSTTGLIAKNIQYF TRBV7-8 - TRBJ2-4 once
TGTGCCAGCAGTAGAGACAGGATACAAGAGACCCAGTACTTC CASSRDRIQETQYF TRBV2 - TRBJ2-5 -
TGTGCCACCAGCAGGATGTCCAGGGGGGAGACCCAGTACTTC CATSRMSRGETQYF TRBV15 TRBD1 TRBJ2-5 once
TGTGCCAGCAGAACCGGGGCCCCCTACGAGCAGTACTTC CASRTGAPYEQYF TRBV6-6 - TRBJ2-7 -
TGTGCCTGGAGTACGGGACTAACCACCCGCAATGAGCAGTTCTTC CAWSTGLTTRNEQFF TRBV30 TRBD2 TRBJ2-1 -
TGTGCCAGCAGCACCGACAGGAGCTACGAGCAGTACTTC CASSTDRSYEQYF TRBV11-2 - TRBJ2-7 -
TGTGCCAGCAGAGACACCGGGACAGGGGTAAATCAGCCCCAGCATTTT CASRDTGTGVNQPQHF TRBV12-1 - TRBJ1-5 -
TGTGCCAGCAGTTACGTCCCTAGCCGGGAGACCCAGTACTTC CASSYVPSRETQYF TRBV6-5 - TRBJ2-5 -
TGTGCCATCAGTGGGGACAGGGGCTACGAGCAGTACTTC CAISGDRGYEQYF TRBV10-3 TRBD1 TRBJ2-7 -
TGTGCCAGCAGCCTACAGGAGGACGAGCAGTACTTC CASSLQEDEQYF TRBV7-6 - TRBJ2-7 -
TGTGCCAGCAGACCGACAGGCCCGAACACTGAAGCTTTCTTT CASRPTGPNTEAFF TRBV6-1 - TRBJ1-1 -
TGTGCCAGCAGCTTCGGGACTAGCGTTATGCGGAATACGCAGTATTTT CASSFGTSVMRNTQYF TRBV11-2 TRBD2 TRBJ2-3 -
TGTGCCAGCAGCTATCAGGGGGGCAATGAAAAACTGTTTTTT CASSYQGGNEKLFF TRBV7-2 TRBD1 TRBJ1-4 -
TGTGCCAGCAGCCCAGACCTCGACAGGGGGGGCTACACCTTC CASSPDLDRGGYTF TRBV5-4 TRBD1 TRBJ1-2 -
TGCGCCAGCAGCTTGGCGACGTTCTCCCAAGATACGCAGTATTTT CASSLATFSQDTQYF TRBV5-1 - TRBJ2-3 -
TGTGCCTGGAGGTTGGGGCGTATGAACACTGAAGCTTCCTTT CAWRLGRMNTEASF TRBV30 - TRBJ1-1 -
TGTGCCAGCAGCAACTTGGCAGATACGCAGTATTTT CASSNLADTQYF TRBV4-2 - TRBJ2-3 -
TGTGCCAGTAGTAAGCAAGGAAGGGACACTGAAGCTTTCTTT CASSKQGRDTEAFF TRBV6-5 - TRBJ1-1 -
TGCGCCAGCAGCTTGTTTGGCAGGGGAGCCACTGAAGCTTTCTTT CASSLFGRGATEAFF TRBV5-1 - TRBJ1-1 -
TGCGCCAGCAGCTTGGGAAAGGACAGCTCGGTTATCCAAGAGACCCAGTACTTC CASSLGKDSSVIQETQYF TRBV5-1 - TRBJ2-5 -
TGCGCCAGCAGCTTGGCAGGACAGGGCTACGAGCAGTACTTC CASSLAGQGYEQYF TRBV5-1 TRBD1 TRBJ2-7 -
TGCGCCAGCAGCTTGGGGCAGGCGAAAAACATTCAGTACTTC CASSLGQAKNIQYF TRBV5-1 - TRBJ2-4 -
TGTGCCAGCAGCCGGGACAGGATCTCTGGAAACACCATATATTTT CASSRDRISGNTIYF TRBV7-8 TRBD1 TRBJ1-3 -
TGTGCCAGCAGCGGTCATGGCTACACCTTC CASSGHGYTF TRBV13 - TRBJ1-2 -
TGTGCCAGCGTCATTCGAGGCGGGACACTTGAGCAGTTCTTC CASVIRGGTLEQFF TRBV27 - TRBJ2-1 -
TGTGCCAGCAGTTACTCGGCCAGTTCAAACTATGGCTACACCTTC CASSYSASSNYGYTF TRBV6-5 - TRBJ1-2 -
TGCAGCGTCCAGGGGGACAGATGGATGAACACTGAAGCTTTCTTT CSVQGDRWMNTEAFF TRBV29-1 TRBD1 TRBJ1-1 once
TGTGCCAGCAGTTTCGGGACAGCCCGACAGTTCTTC CASSFGTARQFF TRBV25-1 TRBD1 TRBJ2-1 -
TGTGCCAGCAGCGAGTCTAAGAGCTCCTATAATTCACCCCTCCACTTT CASSESKSSYNSPLHF TRBV5-4 - TRBJ1-6 -
TGTGCCAGCAGCTCGCGGCGAGGGGACTATGGCTACACCTTC CASSSRRGDYGYTF TRBV5-6 - TRBJ1-2 -
TGTGCCAGCAGTCCGGACAATCGGGGCGGGTACATTCAGTACTTC CASSPDNRGGYIQYF TRBV28 - TRBJ2-4 -
TGTGCCACCAGCAGAGATCGTTCAGGGGGGGAGACCCAGTACTTC CATSRDRSGGETQYF TRBV15 - TRBJ2-5 once
TGTGCCAGCAGCGTATCCGGATCCTACAATGAGCAGTTCTTC CASSVSGSYNEQFF TRBV9 - TRBJ2-1 -
TGTGCCAGCTCAGAAACCGGGTCCATTAATGAAAAACTGTTTTTT CASSETGSINEKLFF TRBV5-8 - TRBJ1-4 once
TGCGCCAGCAGCCTTACAGGAACCTCTGGGGCCAACGTCCTGACTTTC CASSLTGTSGANVLTF TRBV5-1 - TRBJ2-6 -
TGTGCCAGCAGCAATTACGGGACGGATATCACTGAAGCTTTCTTT CASSNYGTDITEAFF TRBV7-2 - TRBJ1-1 -